The subject of this entry is one T cell receptor beta chain. Its antigen remains unidentified. The library gave individual cDNA molecules unique molecular identifiers. One entry per CDR3 protein, called by TCRdb with MiXCR from the RACE reads. The sample consists of roughly 39,000 distinct CDR3 sequences, over 9.5% of them appearing once. These data originate in a study of human T cells and chemical hapten exposure. Across the whole study: Sensitization was performed using 2% DPC on a 2 cm by 2 cm upper inner arm skin site.

Time point specified: patch test 3, about 24 weeks after DPC sensitization. Treatment reported: therapeutic diphenylcyclopropenone sensitization with weekly scalp DPC. Total RNA came from unfractionated whole blood. Looked up from germline, CDR1 is SGHRS and CDR2 is YFSETQ. V lost 0 bases and J lost 2; bases outside the gene matches: 3. This CDR3 is 15 amino acids long. Study results and caveats: Patch test score tracked positively with PT1 expanded TCR counts. Because all patients had alopecia, their immune responses might differ from healthy ones.

This sample comprised whole blood, obtained in connection with sensitization to the hapten diphenylcyclopropenone (DPC). The chain joins TRBV5-1 to TRBJ2-3, with TRBD2 matching 7 bases. The sequence came from a woman aged 35 to 49 with alopecia areata. Some clones in this sample may be carry-over from other donors' samples. The CDR3 loop is CASSLESGDTDTQYF. Written as DNA, the CDR3 is TGCGCCAGCAGCTTGGAAAGCGGGGACACAGATACGCAGTATTTT.